This T cell receptor (beta chain) was identified during a study of vaccination and CD4 T cells after COVID-19 (dated by TCRdb to between 2021 and 2023). A note on the overall study: SARS-CoV-2 positivity had been established in the convalescent patients by nasal swab PCR, and mild disease was recorded in several of these patients and severe disease in one. The cultures were stimulated with overlapping spike peptide pools from SARS-CoV-2 and from the common cold coronaviruses HCoV-NL63, HCoV-OC43 and HCoV-229E. Post-vaccine blood samples were obtained a median of about 72 days after the second vaccine dose, with a range of roughly 12 to 250 days. Post-COVID blood samples were collected from convalescent patients a median of around 100 days after diagnosis, with a range of about 30 to 180 days. In nine to eleven COVID-19 convalescent patients and a handful of infection-naive healthy vaccine recipients, researchers compared the spike-specific CD4+ TCR repertoire from before mRNA vaccination with the repertoire from after. The convalescent cohort comprised six males and four females, including two Hispanic individuals, seven Caucasians, two Asians and one multiracial person. As controls, cultures received a CEFX viral epitope pool (the positive control), an HIV-1 Nef peptide pool (the negative control), or no peptide at all. Two doses of either the Pfizer-BioNTech BNT162b2 vaccine (n=8) or the Moderna mRNA-1273 vaccine (n=2) were administered to participants.

This clonotype was recorded once. Its binding antigen is unknown. One base away there is no much larger clone; base qualities are not given. One read alone is a weak basis. The treatment or condition label of this sample denotes: roughly ten-day PBMC culture with coronavirus spike peptide pools or control peptides (ViraFEST assay). To expand antigen-specific T cells with peptide pools and then pick out the expanded clonotypes through TCR sequencing, the study relied on the ViraFEST assay. The convalescent patients' positive SARS-CoV-2 PCR tests fell between March and December 2020, which was before the Alpha, Beta and Delta variants emerged in the United States. Each well held 1.5 million to 2.5 million PBMCs cultured with 9 to 10 ug/ml peptide pools in IMDM containing about 5% human AB serum and roughly 9 IU/ml IL-2. Half of the culture medium was replaced with fresh IL-2-containing medium on days 3 and 7. After 10 days of culture, CD4+ T cells were isolated by negative selection with the EasySep CD4+ T cell isolation kit. Ficoll-Paque Plus gradient centrifugation was used to isolate PBMCs from whole blood, and the isolated PBMCs were then either used fresh or cryopreserved at -140C. Each culture condition was generally run in triplicate wells.

Study-wide findings and limitations: The median count of SARS-CoV-2-reactive clonotypes went up from approximately 20 after infection to 38 after vaccination, although the change was not significant. Among the post-vaccine SARS-CoV-2-reactive clones in convalescent patients, a median about 86% showed up only after vaccination, which suggests vaccine-specific priming. Relatively few convalescent patients were included in the study, and early timepoints after natural infection were not analyzed. Of the vaccine-specific clones in convalescent patients, 304 of 307, or nearly all, reacted only to SARS-CoV-2 spike and did not cross-react with common cold coronaviruses.

Counted from cysteine to phenylalanine, this CDR3 has 15 amino acids. Just the 45-base CDR3 DNA is kept, in frame starting at base 1. Germline trimming amounts to 6 bases on V and 1 base on J, with 6 as the count of junction bases outside the gene matches. CDR1 and CDR2 are read off the germline V gene as MNHNS and SASEGT. Preparation of the library involved PCR. TCR sequencing of DNA from cultured CD4+ T cells used the Oncomine TCR Beta short-read assay at the Johns Hopkins FTIC core. The QIAamp micro DNA kit was used to extract genomic DNA from the cultured CD4+ T cells. Oncomine TCR Beta libraries from cultured CD4+ T cells were pooled with unique dual indexes and sequenced on an Illumina iSeq 100. From the authors' description of their analysis: Non-productive sequences were filtered out, and CDR3s that did not start with C, did not end with F or W, or were shorter than 7 amino acids were discarded. Antigen-specific clonotypes were identified using the MANAFEST web application through comparison of peptide-stimulated wells with reference and other culture wells. An FDR below 0.05, an odds ratio above 5, and a productive frequency above 0.1% in at least two of three replicate wells were required for clones to be considered positive. Cross-reactive clonotypes were defined as significantly expanded in both SARS-CoV-2 spike wells and at least one common cold coronavirus spike condition. Similarity between CDR3 sequences was evaluated in R version 3.6.1 using Levenshtein distances (stringdist) and unrooted phylogenetic trees (ape). TCRdb redid the processing of the public reads, applying fastp at Q25 and MiXCR, and retained in-frame beta chains. Rows are unified per CDR3 protein, each entry keeping the most common DNA and genes. TCRdb, not the authors, supplied the V and J calls. The sample profile shows 12,000 to 15,000 distinct CDR3 sequences; approximately 39% of them were found once. The biggest ten clones account for about 15% of the sample.

Sequences were obtained from CD4+ T cells from blood, cultured in vitro. The clonotype was recovered from a human donor who had recovered from COVID-19. In this chain, TRBV6-1 is recombined with TRBJ1-1, and 9 bases in between align with TRBD1. The nucleotides are TGTGCCAGCAGGGGGACAGGGTGGGGGAACACTGAAGCTTTCTTT. Its protein reads: CASRGTGWGNTEAFF.